These T cell receptor beta chains were read from a single sample in a study of blood T cell repertoires in COVID-19. TCRdb's copy holds only in-frame clones and misses some; the assay was immunoSEQ multiplex PCR. The sample carries some 320,000 clones, about 89% recorded once. The sample consisted of PBMCs or T cells enriched from blood (not recorded which). These receptors were obtained from a man aged 60 to 69 who had recovered from COVID-19. The CDR3 runs from the conserved cysteine through the conserved F or W. The D gene is left open where the match is weak.

>TRBV30|TRBJ1-4|-
CAWSSQGTEKLFF
TGTGCCTGGAGTAGTCAGGGGACGGAAAAACTGTTTTTT
>TRBV11-2|TRBJ2-2|TRBD1
CASSSRQGAGGELFF
TGTGCCAGCAGCTCCCGACAGGGTGCGGGCGGGGAGCTGTTTTTT
>TRBV24-1|TRBJ2-5|TRBD2
CATSDPRASGTTQYF
TGTGCCACCAGTGACCCCAGGGCTAGCGGAACGACCCAGTACTTC
>TRBV30|TRBJ1-1|TRBD1
CAWSGQGGLTEAFF
TGTGCCTGGAGTGGTCAGGGGGGACTCACTGAAGCTTTCTTT
>TRBV4-1|TRBJ2-1|TRBD2
CASSQETSGRAYEQFF
TGCGCCAGCAGCCAAGAAACGTCCGGGAGGGCCTATGAGCAGTTCTTC
>TRBV9|TRBJ1-2|-
CASSPGGTNYGYTF
TGTGCCAGCAGCCCCGGGGGGACCAACTATGGCTACACCTTC
>TRBV7-9|TRBJ2-7|-
CASSFAGSYEQYF
TGTGCCAGCAGCTTCGCGGGTAGCTACGAGCAGTACTTC
>TRBV19|TRBJ2-7|-
CASSLTVSEEGAEQYF
TGTGCCAGTAGTCTAACAGTTTCCGAGGAGGGTGCCGAGCAGTACTTC
>TRBV15|TRBJ1-1|-
CATSDMRRTEAFF
TGTGCCACCAGCGACATGCGAAGAACTGAAGCTTTCTTT
>TRBV7-2|TRBJ2-5|-
CASSLAGGGETQYF
TGTGCCAGCAGCTTAGCAGGTGGAGGGGAGACCCAGTACTTC